These 26 T cell receptor beta chains were sequenced from one sample in a study of cytomegalovirus exposure and HLA in healthy donors. This PCR relied on a set of 60 Vbeta primers and 13 Jbeta primers. Sequencing was performed with immunoSEQ multiplex PCR; in TCRdb, only in-frame clones are kept and a portion is missing. The table has some 130,000 clones, 65% to 80% seen once. The material sequenced was PBMCs. Receptor source: a human donor in good health.

This clone was seen only a few times. The gene calls are TRBV7-3 and TRBJ2-7, with 10 bases lining up with TRBD2. The junction had 11 bases not matched to a gene; V was cut back by 6 bases and J by 3 bases. The germline V gene has CDR1 SGHTA and CDR2 FQGTGA. The CDR3 covers 16 residues. CDR3 in DNA: TGTGCCAGCAGAATAGCGGGAGGAAATCTTCTCTACGAGCAGTACTTC. It specifies CASRIAGGNLLYEQYF.

The chain uses TRBV18 and TRBJ2-1, with TRBD2 identical over 11 bases. J gave up 9 bases and V 5 bases, and 9 bases lay outside the gene matches. The CDR3 runs to 15 residues. CDR1 and CDR2 (germline): KGHSH, LQKENI. The CDR3 region is CASSGTSGSIVEQFF. CDR3 DNA: TGTGCCAGCTCAGGAACTAGCGGGAGTATCGTTGAGCAGTTCTTC.

This chain links TRBV5-1 with TRBJ2-7; 11 bases agree with TRBD1. After removal of 0 bases from V and 5 bases from J, the junction contained 4 bases not matched to a gene. Per germline, CDR1 SGHRS and CDR2 YFSETQ. The CDR3 covers 15 residues. CDR3 sequence (DNA): TGCGCCAGCAGCTTGGTCGGACAGGGGGCTCACGAGCAGTACTTC. It codes for CASSLVGQGAHEQYF. Supplemented by reference TRBV5-1 and TRBJ2-7, the full variable domain reads KAGVTQTPRYLIKTRGQQVTLSCSPISGHRSVSWYQQTPGQGLQFLFEYFSETQRNKGNFPGRFSGRQFSNSRSEMNVSTLELGDSALYLCASSLVGQGAHEQYFGPGTRLTVT.

V gene TRBV11-2 combines with J gene TRBJ2-7; possible D gene TRBD1, 6 bases. Germline values: CDR1 SGHAT, CDR2 FQNNGV. Trimming left V 5 bases short and J 2 bases short, with 13 bases between. The CDR3 loop spans 14 amino acids. In DNA, the CDR3 is TGTGCCAGCAGCACCTACAGGGCCACCTACGAGCAGTACTTC. It encodes CASSTYRATYEQYF.

V and J are TRBV28 and TRBJ2-3; the match to TRBD2 covers 7 bases. The CDR3 is 17 amino acids. V shed 6 bases and J 5 bases; nucleotides not matched to a gene: 17. Germline-derived CDR1 and CDR2 are MDHEN and SYDVKM. The CDR3 coding sequence is TGTGCCAGCAGAGCAAGGGGTGTTCGGGGGGATAAAGATACGCAGTATTTT. Encoded protein: CASRARGVRGDKDTQYF.

This clone was observed a few times. The V gene is TRBV5-8, the J gene TRBJ2-5; D is ambiguous. Germline loops: CDR1 SGHTS, CDR2 YDEGEE. Trimming left V 0 bases short and J 5 bases short, with 11 bases between. The CDR3 spans 14 residues. CDR3: CASSLARSWETQYF. In DNA form, the CDR3 reads TGTGCCAGCAGCTTGGCCAGGTCATGGGAGACCCAGTACTTC.

The chain employs TRBV6-5 and TRBJ1-1; D remains unclear. V was pared by 0 bases and J by 6 bases, with 14 bases between. CDR1 is MNHEY, CDR2 SVGAGI, per germline. This CDR3 contains 15 residues. The CDR3 DNA reads as TGTGCCAGCAGTTACTCCCAAGATTGGCTGGCTGAAGCTTTCTTT. As protein: CASSYSQDWLAEAFF.

This rearrangement joins TRBV4-3 to TRBJ2-7, with D possibly TRBD1 on 6 matching bases. The CDR3 totals 16 residues. Per germline, CDR1 LGHNA and CDR2 YSLEER. Trimming shortened V by 6 bases and J by 7 bases, and 25 bases separated the two germline ends. The chain's CDR3 is CASSDLRTARPGEQYF. The CDR3 nucleotides are TGCGCCAGCAGTGACCTAAGGACAGCCCGTCCGGGGGAGCAGTACTTC.

Note on this clone: The same CDR3 arises from other DNA sequences in this sample as well. This chain connects TRBV7-2 to TRBJ2-7; no definite D call. From germline, CDR1 is SGHTA and CDR2 FQGNSA. V shed 6 bases and J shed 3 bases, with 6 bases lying between them. The CDR3 extends over 11 amino acids. CDR3: CASSNSYEQYF. CDR3 coding DNA: TGTGCCAGCAGTAACAGCTACGAGCAGTACTTC.

This chain uses TRBV11-2 with TRBJ2-1; 11 positions agree with TRBD2. J was trimmed by 8 bases and V by 1 base; bases with no gene match: 13. The CDR3 spans 18 residues. Per germline, CDR1 SGHAT and CDR2 FQNNGV. In DNA, the CDR3 is TGTGCCAGCAGCTTAGGATTGGATCTAGCGGGAGGACCCTATGAGCAGTTCTTC. It specifies CASSLGLDLAGGPYEQFF.

This clone was recorded only once. The genes are TRBV7-9 and TRBJ2-5; a possible D gene is TRBD1 (6 bases). Germline values: CDR1 SEHNR, CDR2 FQNEAQ (reference sequence). V lost 5 bases to trimming and J lost 10 bases, with 29 bases between them. The CDR3 runs 17 residues. As DNA, the CDR3 is TGTGCCAGCAGCCCACCCCTGGGCAGGGGACCTCTTGGGGGCCAGTACTTC. Protein product: CASSPPLGRGPLGGQYF.

The rearrangement joins TRBV5-1 to TRBJ2-1; TRBD1 aligns across 7 bases. Unmatched junction bases numbered 14, after V lost 3 bases and J lost 8 bases. Germline assignment: CDR1 SGHRS and CDR2 YFSETQ. The CDR3 runs 16 residues. CDR3 nucleotide sequence: TGCGCCAGCAGCTCACACAGGGGCTCTGTTGGCGATGAGCAGTTCTTC. Its protein is CASSSHRGSVGDEQFF. Full variable domain (missing parts from reference TRBV5-1 and TRBJ2-1): KAGVTQTPRYLIKTRGQQVTLSCSPISGHRSVSWYQQTPGQGLQFLFEYFSETQRNKGNFPGRFSGRQFSNSRSEMNVSTLELGDSALYLCASSSHRGSVGDEQFFGPGTRLTVL.

Only one count was recorded for this clone. The rearrangement uses TRBV7-2 and TRBJ2-7; TRBD2 is a possible D gene (6 bases). CDR3 length equals 17 residues. V was trimmed by 4 bases and J by 0 bases, leaving 19 bases between them. Germline V gene lookup returns CDR1 SGHTA and CDR2 FQGNSA. In nucleotides, the CDR3 is TGTGCCAGCAGCTCCCCCGTACTAGCTCGGAGCTCCTACGAGCAGTACTTC. As protein: CASSSPVLARSSYEQYF.

The count of this clone is one. A junction boundary mismatches the germline segment, possibly from a read error. The sample carries other DNA sequences with the same CDR3. V is TRBV18 and J is TRBJ2-5; D is possibly TRBD2 (5 bases). The CDR3 loop spans 14 amino acids. CDR1 KGHSH and CDR2 LQKENI come from the germline V gene. The chain's CDR3 is CASSPPSRQETRYF. The CDR3 region has the DNA TGTGCCAGCTCACCTCCTAGCAGGCAAGAGACCCGGTACTTC.

This clone was counted a few times. This sequence joins TRBV11-1 and TRBJ2-7; a weak D match, TRBD1 (8 bases). Trimming shortened V by 4 bases and J by 3 bases, and 19 bases separated the two germline ends. CDR1 is SGHAT and CDR2 is FQDESV in the germline V gene (reference sequence). The CDR3 loop spans 16 amino acids. The CDR3 nucleotides read TGTGCCAGCAGCTCCCACGGACAGGGAGGGTACTACGAGCAGTACTTC. As protein: CASSSHGQGGYYEQYF.

This chain uses TRBV7-2 with TRBJ2-2, with a possible D match to TRBD2 (5 bases). Germline V gives CDR1 SGHTA, CDR2 FQGNSA. The CDR3 has 14 amino acids. V lost 5 bases and J 7 bases, leaving 14 bases between the germline ends. The CDR3 here is CASSAQASGGELFF. The DNA of the CDR3 is TGTGCCAGCAGCGCTCAAGCCAGCGGCGGGGAGCTGTTTTTT.

This chain links TRBV9 with TRBJ2-5; TRBD1 agrees at 7 bases. CDR1 and CDR2 from the germline V gene are SGDLS and YYNGEE. Trimming removed 3 bases from V and 4 bases from J; junction bases left unmatched: 12. CDR3 length equals 16 residues. The DNA of the CDR3 is TGTGCCAGCAGCGCCCCTCGGGACAGTGGGGGAGAGACCCAGTACTTC. Translating gives CASSAPRDSGGETQYF.

This chain connects TRBV27 to TRBJ1-1; perhaps TRBD1 as D (6 bases). The length of the CDR3 is 13 residues. V lost 6 bases to trimming and J lost 5 bases, with 13 bases between them. Germline-derived CDR1 and CDR2 are MNHEY and SMNVEV (reference sequence). The CDR3 protein is CASSRQVLTEAFF. The DNA of the CDR3 is TGTGCCAGCAGCAGACAGGTCCTTACTGAAGCTTTCTTT.

In DNA, the CDR3 is TGTGCCAGCAGTTTTGGGGGGAACTATGGCTACACCTTC. Translated: CASSFGGNYGYTF. The J gene is TRBJ1-2, the V gene TRBV27, with D possibly TRBD1 on 5 matching bases. The CDR3 has 13 residues. The V and J ends lost 3 bases and 2 bases respectively, with 7 bases between them. CDR1 is MNHEY and CDR2 is SMNVEV in the germline V gene (reference sequence).

The chain employs TRBV18 and TRBJ2-2; D possibly corresponds to TRBD2 (6 bases). CDR3 size: 15 residues. Deletions cut 5 bases from V and 7 bases from J, with 17 bases between. Germline CDR1 and CDR2: KGHSH and LQKENI. CDR3 sequence (DNA): TGTGCCAGCTCATCCGGGACTCCCTTGGGCGGGGAGCTGTTTTTT. Residues: CASSSGTPLGGELFF.

This sequence joins TRBV27 and TRBJ2-3; 8 nucleotides match TRBD1. CDR3 length equals 15 residues. The germline V gene encodes CDR1 MNHEY and CDR2 SMNVEV (reference sequence). The V segment lost 6 bases and the J segment 0 bases; nucleotides outside the gene matches: 5. Here the CDR3 reads CASSDRGGSTDTQYF. CDR3 in DNA: TGTGCCAGCAGCGACAGGGGCGGGAGCACAGATACGCAGTATTTT.

The V gene is TRBV19, the J gene TRBJ1-6; 10 positions match TRBD1. J lost 6 bases, V lost 6 bases, and 5 bases had no gene match. Germline CDR1 LNHDA, CDR2 SQIVND (reference sequence). The CDR3 is 15 residues long. The CDR3 loop reads CASRRRQGANSPLHF. Here the CDR3 DNA reads TGTGCCAGTAGGAGGAGACAGGGGGCTAATTCACCCCTCCACTTT.

The V gene is TRBV28, the J gene TRBJ2-3; 10 bases are shared with TRBD1. The junction had 8 bases not matched to a gene; V was cut back by 2 bases and J by 6 bases. CDR1 and CDR2 from the germline V gene are MDHEN and SYDVKM. CDR3 length: 16 amino acids. CDR3 nucleotide sequence: TGTGCCAGCAGTTTAATGGGACAGGGGCCCACTGATACGCAGTATTTT. Translated, it gives CASSLMGQGPTDTQYF.

V and J are TRBV19 and TRBJ2-2, with TRBD1 matching 10 bases. CDR3 size: 15 residues. Trimming removed 6 bases from V and 3 bases from J; junction bases left unmatched: 4. Germline V gene data show CDR1 as LNHDA and CDR2 as SQIVND (reference sequence). CDR3 protein: CASSRQGADTGELFF. The DNA for the CDR3 is TGTGCCAGTAGCAGACAGGGGGCCGACACCGGGGAGCTGTTTTTT.

This chain joins TRBV18 and TRBJ2-2; TRBD2 might be the D (6 bases). Germline assignment: CDR1 KGHSH and CDR2 LQKENI. This CDR3 comprises 14 residues. The V and J ends lost 2 bases and 7 bases respectively, with 11 bases between them. CDR3 sequence reads: CASSPYRGIGELFF. The CDR3 nucleotides read TGTGCCAGCTCACCATACCGGGGGATCGGGGAGCTGTTTTTT.

V is TRBV27 and J is TRBJ2-3; the D gene is possibly TRBD2 (6 bases). CDR1 MNHEY and CDR2 SMNVEV come from the germline V gene (reference sequence). The CDR3 covers 14 residues. Trimming shortened V by 3 bases and J by 1 base, and 8 bases separated the two germline ends. CDR3 sequence (DNA): TGTGCCAGCAGTTTGCGGGGTGGCACAGATACGCAGTATTTT. Translating gives CASSLRGGTDTQYF.